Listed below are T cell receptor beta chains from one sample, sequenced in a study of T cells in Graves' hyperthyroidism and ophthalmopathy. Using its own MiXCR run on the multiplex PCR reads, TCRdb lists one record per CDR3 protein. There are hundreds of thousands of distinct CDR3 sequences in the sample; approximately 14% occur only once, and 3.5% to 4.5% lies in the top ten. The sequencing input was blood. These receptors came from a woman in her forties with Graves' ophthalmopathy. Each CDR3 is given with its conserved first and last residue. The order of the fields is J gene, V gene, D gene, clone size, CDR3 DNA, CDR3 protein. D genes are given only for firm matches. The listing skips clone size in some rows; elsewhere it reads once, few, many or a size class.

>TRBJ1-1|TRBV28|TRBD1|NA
TGTGCCAGCAGTCCTCGACAGGGAAGGGCGAACACTGAAGCTTTCTTT
CASSPRQGRANTEAFF
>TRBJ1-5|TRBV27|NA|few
TGTGCCAGCAGTTGGTCCCGGGACAATCAGCCCCAGCATTTT
CASSWSRDNQPQHF
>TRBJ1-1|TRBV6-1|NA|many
TGTGCCAGCGTAAAGGTGAGGAACACTGAAGCTTTCTTT
CASVKVRNTEAFF
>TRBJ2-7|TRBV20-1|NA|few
TGCAGTGCCATTACAACAGGCTTTAACTACGAGCAGTACTTC
CSAITTGFNYEQYF
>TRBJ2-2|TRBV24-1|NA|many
TGTGCCACCAGTGACCGCTCACGGAACACCGGGGAGCTGTTTTTT
CATSDRSRNTGELFF
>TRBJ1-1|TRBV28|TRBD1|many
TGTGCCAGCAGGGGACAGGGGGCAAAGGAAGCTTTCTTT
CASRGQGAKEAFF
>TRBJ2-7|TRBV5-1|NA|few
TGCGCCAGCAGCTTGGATTCCCAGACAACCTACGAGCAGTACTTC
CASSLDSQTTYEQYF
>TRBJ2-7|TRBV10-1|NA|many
TGCGCCAGCAGTGAGAATTGGGACGAGCAGTACTTC
CASSENWDEQYF
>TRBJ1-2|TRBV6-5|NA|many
TGTGCCAACAACCCTAATCAGAAGTTCAATTATGGCTACACCTTC
CANNPNQKFNYGYTF
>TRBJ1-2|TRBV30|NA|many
TGTGCCTGGAGTACGCCACGGGGAGGCTATGGCTACACCTTC
CAWSTPRGGYGYTF
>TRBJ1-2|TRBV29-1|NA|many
TGCAGCGTTGATGACCTAGGTGGCTACACCTTC
CSVDDLGGYTF
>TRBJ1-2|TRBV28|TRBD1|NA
TGTGCCAGCAGTTTAGCACAGGGGGCTCGGGGCTACACCTTC
CASSLAQGARGYTF
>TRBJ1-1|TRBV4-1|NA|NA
TGCGCCAGCAGCCAAGATAGGGACGGGGTTTGGAACACTGAAGCTTTCTTT
CASSQDRDGVWNTEAFF